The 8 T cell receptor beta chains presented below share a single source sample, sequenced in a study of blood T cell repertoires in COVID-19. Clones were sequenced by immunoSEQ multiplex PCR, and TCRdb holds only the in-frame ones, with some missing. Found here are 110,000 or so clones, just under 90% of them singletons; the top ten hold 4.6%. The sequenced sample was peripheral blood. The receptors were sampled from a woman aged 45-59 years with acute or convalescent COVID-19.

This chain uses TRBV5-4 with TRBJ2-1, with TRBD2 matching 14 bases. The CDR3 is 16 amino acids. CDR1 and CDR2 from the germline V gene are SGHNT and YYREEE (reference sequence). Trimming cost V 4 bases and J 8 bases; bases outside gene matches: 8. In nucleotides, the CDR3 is TGTGCCAGCAGCCTAACCGGGACTAGCGGGAGCGATGAGCAGTTCTTC. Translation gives CASSLTGTSGSDEQFF. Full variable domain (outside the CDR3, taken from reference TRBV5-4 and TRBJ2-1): ETGVTQSPTHLIKTRGQQVTLRCSSQSGHNTVSWYQQALGQGPQFIFQYYREEENGRGNFPPRFSGLQFPNYSSELNVNALELDDSALYLCASSLTGTSGSDEQFFGPGTRLTVL.

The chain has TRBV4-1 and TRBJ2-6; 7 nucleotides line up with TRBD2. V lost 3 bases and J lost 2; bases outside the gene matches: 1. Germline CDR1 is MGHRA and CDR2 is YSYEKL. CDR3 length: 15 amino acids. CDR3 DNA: TGCGCCAGCAGCCATGGGGGGGCTGGGGCCAACGTCCTGACTTTC. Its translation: CASSHGGAGANVLTF.

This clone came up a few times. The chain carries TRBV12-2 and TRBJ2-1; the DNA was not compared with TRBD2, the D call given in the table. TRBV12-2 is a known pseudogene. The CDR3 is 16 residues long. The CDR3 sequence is CASRLRCGSSYNEQFF. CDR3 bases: TGTGCAAGTCGCTTAAGGTGCGGGAGCTCCTACAATGAGCAGTTCTTC.

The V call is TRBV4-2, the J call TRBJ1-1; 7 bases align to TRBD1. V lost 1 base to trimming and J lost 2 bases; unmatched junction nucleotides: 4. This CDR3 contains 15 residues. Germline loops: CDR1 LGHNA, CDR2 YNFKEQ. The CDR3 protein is CASSQGQGGNTEAFF. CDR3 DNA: TGTGCCAGCAGCCAAGGCCAGGGGGGAAACACTGAAGCTTTCTTT.

CDR3 coding DNA: TGTGCCAGCAGCGTAGTGGGCAGGGCTGGGGCCAACGTCCTGACTTTC. As protein: CASSVVGRAGANVLTF. This chain joins TRBV9 and TRBJ2-6; D perhaps matches TRBD1 (5 bases). The CDR3 is made up of 16 amino acids. Trimming shortened V by 0 bases and J by 2 bases, and 9 bases separated the two germline ends. Germline CDR1 reads SGDLS; CDR2 reads YYNGEE.

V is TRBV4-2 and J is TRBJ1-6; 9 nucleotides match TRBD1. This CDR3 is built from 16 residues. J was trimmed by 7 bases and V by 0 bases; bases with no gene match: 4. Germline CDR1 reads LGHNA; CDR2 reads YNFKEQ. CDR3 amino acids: CASSQDRDRANSPLHF. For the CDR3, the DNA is TGTGCCAGCAGCCAAGACCGGGACAGGGCAAATTCACCCCTCCACTTT.

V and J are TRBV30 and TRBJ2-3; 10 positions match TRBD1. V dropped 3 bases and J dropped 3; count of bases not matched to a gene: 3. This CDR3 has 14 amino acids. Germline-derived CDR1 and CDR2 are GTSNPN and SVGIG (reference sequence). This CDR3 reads CAWSRTGGTDTQYF. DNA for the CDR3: TGTGCCTGGAGCCGGACAGGGGGAACAGATACGCAGTATTTT.

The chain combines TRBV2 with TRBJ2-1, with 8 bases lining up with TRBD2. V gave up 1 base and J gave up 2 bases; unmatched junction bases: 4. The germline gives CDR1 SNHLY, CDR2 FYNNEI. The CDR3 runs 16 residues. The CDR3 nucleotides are TGTGCCAGCAGTGAAGTGGCGGGAGGCCCCTACAATGAGCAGTTCTTC. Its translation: CASSEVAGGPYNEQFF.